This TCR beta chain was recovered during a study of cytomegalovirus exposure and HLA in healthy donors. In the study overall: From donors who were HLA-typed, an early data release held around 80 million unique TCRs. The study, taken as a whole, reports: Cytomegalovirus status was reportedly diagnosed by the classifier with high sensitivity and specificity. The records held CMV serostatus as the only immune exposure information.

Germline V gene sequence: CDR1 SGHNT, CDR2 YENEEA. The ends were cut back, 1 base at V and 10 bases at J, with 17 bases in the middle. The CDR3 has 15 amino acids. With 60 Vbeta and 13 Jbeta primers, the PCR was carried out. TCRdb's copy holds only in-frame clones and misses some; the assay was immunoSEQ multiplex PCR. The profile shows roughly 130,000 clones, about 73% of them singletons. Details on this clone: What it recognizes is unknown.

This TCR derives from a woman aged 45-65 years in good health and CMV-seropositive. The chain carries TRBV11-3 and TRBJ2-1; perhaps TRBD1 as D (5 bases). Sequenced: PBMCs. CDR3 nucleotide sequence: TGTGCCAGCAGCTTAGCATCTGGGGCTAAGGGCGAGCAGTTCTTC. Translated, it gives CASSLASGAKGEQFF.